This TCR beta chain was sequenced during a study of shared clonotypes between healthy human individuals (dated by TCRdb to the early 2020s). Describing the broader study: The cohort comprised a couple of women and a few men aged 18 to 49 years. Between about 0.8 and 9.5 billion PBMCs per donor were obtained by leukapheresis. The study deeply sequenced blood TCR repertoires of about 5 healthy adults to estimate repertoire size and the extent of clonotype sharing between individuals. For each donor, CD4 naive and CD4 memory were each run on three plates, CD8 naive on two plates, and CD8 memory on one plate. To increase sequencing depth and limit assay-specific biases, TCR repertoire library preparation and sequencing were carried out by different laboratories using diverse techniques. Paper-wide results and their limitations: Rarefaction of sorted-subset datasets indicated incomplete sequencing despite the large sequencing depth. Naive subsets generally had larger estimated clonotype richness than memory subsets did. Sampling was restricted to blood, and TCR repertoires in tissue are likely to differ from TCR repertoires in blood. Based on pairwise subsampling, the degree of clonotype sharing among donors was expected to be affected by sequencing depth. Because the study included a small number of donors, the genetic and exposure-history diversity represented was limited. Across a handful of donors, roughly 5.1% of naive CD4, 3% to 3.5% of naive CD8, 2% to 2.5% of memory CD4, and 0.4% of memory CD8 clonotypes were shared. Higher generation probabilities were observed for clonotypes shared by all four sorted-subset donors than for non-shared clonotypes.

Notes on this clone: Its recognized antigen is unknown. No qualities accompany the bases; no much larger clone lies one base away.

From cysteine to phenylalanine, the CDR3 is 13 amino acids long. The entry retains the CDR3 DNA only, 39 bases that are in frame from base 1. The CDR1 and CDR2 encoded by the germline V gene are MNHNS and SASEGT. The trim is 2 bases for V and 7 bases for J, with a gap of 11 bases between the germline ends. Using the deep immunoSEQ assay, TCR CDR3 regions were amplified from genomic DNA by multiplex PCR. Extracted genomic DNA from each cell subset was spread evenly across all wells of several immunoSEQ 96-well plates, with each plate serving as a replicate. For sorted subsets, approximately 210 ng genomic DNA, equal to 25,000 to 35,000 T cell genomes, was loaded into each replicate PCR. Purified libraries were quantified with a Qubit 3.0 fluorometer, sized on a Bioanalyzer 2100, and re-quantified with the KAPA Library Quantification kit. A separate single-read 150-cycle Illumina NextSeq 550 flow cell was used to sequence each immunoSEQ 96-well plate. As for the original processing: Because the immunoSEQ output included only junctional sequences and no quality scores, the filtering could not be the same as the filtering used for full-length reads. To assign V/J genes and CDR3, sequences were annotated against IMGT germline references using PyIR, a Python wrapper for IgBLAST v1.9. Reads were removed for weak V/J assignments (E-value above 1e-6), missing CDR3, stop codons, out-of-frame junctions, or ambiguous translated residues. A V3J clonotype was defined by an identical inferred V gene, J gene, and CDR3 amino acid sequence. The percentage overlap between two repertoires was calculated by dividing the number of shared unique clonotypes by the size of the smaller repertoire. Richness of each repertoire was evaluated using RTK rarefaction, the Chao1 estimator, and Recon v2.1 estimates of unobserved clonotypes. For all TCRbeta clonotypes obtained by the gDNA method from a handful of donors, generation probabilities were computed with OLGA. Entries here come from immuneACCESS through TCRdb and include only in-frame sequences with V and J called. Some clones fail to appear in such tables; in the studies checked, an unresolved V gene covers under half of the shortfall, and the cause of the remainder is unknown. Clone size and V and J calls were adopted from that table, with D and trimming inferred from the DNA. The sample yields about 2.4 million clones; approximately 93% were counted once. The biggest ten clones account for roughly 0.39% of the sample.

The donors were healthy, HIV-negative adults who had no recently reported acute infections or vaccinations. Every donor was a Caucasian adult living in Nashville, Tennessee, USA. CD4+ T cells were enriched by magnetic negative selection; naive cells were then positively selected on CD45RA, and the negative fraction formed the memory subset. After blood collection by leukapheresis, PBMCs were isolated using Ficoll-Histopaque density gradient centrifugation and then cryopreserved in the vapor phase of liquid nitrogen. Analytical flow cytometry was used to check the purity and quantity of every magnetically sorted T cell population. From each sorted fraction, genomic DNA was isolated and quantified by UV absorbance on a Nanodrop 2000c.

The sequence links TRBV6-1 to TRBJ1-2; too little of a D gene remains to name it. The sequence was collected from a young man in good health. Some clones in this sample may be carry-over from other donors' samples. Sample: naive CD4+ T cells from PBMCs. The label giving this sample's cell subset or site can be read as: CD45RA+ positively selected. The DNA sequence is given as TGTGCCAGCAGTGAACGAGGCAGCGTTGGCTACACCTTC. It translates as CASSERGSVGYTF.